What follows is one T cell receptor beta chain and its context. Its antigen is unknown. This sample is part of a study of T cells after yellow fever vaccination. TCRdb fed the 5' RACE reads into MiXCR, producing one record per CDR3 protein. Among hundreds of thousands of distinct CDR3 sequences listed, 3% to 4.5% were seen once. Findings of the study overall: Abundant contaminating clonotypes from the bulk population could appear in FACS-sorted repertoires. Detected again after the booster were most primary-vaccination clones, at 95% to 98% CD4 and 88% CD8.

The source of this sequence is a young man who received the YFV17D yellow fever vaccine. The specimen comprised PBMCs, sampled on the day of the yellow fever booster vaccination.

The CDR3 sequence: CASSPRTSPHTQYF. CDR3 coding DNA: TGTGCCAGCAGCCCCCGGACTAGCCCCCATACGCAGTATTTT. V usage is TRBV5-4 and J usage is TRBJ2-3; TRBD2 agrees at 8 bases. The CDR3 contains 14 residues. The germline CDR1 and CDR2 sequences are SGHNT and YYREEE (reference sequence). V gave up 4 bases and J gave up 7 bases; unmatched junction bases: 8. Full variable domain (remainder filled in from reference TRBV5-4 and TRBJ2-3): ETGVTQSPTHLIKTRGQQVTLRCSSQSGHNTVSWYQQALGQGPQFIFQYYREEENGRGNFPPRFSGLQFPNYSSELNVNALELDDSALYLCASSPRTSPHTQYFGPGTRLTVL.